The subject of this entry is one TCR beta chain. These data originate in a study of blood T cell repertoires in COVID-19. The overall study: Samples representing acute and convalescent COVID-19 were sourced from the United States, Italy and Spain. In each case, the material was cDNA or gDNA derived from T cells, B-cell-depleted T cells, or PBMCs.

The germline V gene has CDR1 MDHEN and CDR2 SYDVKM. V shed 6 bases and J 7 bases; nucleotides not matched to a gene: 8. The CDR3 length is 13 residues. In the authors' methods: Using reference gene primer amplification, nucleated cell counts were estimated. Clones were read by immunoSEQ multiplex PCR, and TCRdb kept only the in-frame ones, dropping some. D and trimming were read from the DNA, whereas the V and J calls and clone size are those reported in that table. The sample contains about 140,000 clones, 88% of which appear only once. The sequenced sample was peripheral blood. The chain combines TRBV28 with TRBJ1-2; 7 bases line up with TRBD1. The TCR was taken from a man aged 60 to 69 with active or convalescent COVID-19. For the CDR3, the DNA is TGTGCCAGCAGCCTCGGGACAGCAGGTGGCTACACCTTC. Encoded protein: CASSLGTAGGYTF.